The 18 T cell receptor beta chains presented below share a single source sample, sequenced in a study of cytomegalovirus exposure and HLA in healthy donors. TCRdb keeps only in-frame clones here, not all; method: immunoSEQ multiplex PCR. Of 200,000 to 300,000 clones listed, roughly 91% are singletons. The specimen sequenced was PBMCs. The receptors originated from a woman in her thirties in good health and CMV-seronegative.

The chain employs TRBV2 and TRBJ2-2; possible D gene TRBD2, 6 bases. The germline V gene has CDR1 SNHLY and CDR2 FYNNEI. The V end was cut by 6 bases, the J end by 1 base, with 15 bases between. The CDR3 contains 16 residues. The DNA of the CDR3 is TGTGCCAGCAGCCAGCCAACCGGGAGGAACACCGGGGAGCTGTTTTTT. Translation: CASSQPTGRNTGELFF.

J is TRBJ2-5 and V is TRBV2; 10 nucleotides line up with TRBD2. V shed 2 bases and J 5 bases; nucleotides not matched to a gene: 5. Germline loops: CDR1 SNHLY, CDR2 FYNNEI. This CDR3 spans 15 amino acids. CDR3 DNA: TGTGCCAGCAGTGAACGGCTAGCGGGAGATGAGACCCAGTACTTC. Its protein product is CASSERLAGDETQYF.

This chain uses TRBV7-3 with TRBJ2-1, with D perhaps assigned TRBD1 or TRBD2 (5 bases each). Between the trimmed V and J ends, which lost 0 bases and 5 bases, there was a span of 17 bases. CDR3 length equals 17 residues. Germline V gene lookup returns CDR1 SGHTA and CDR2 FQGTGA. CDR3 protein: CASSLTPRGFMDNEQFF. For the CDR3, the DNA is TGTGCCAGCAGCTTAACCCCGAGGGGATTTATGGACAATGAGCAGTTCTTC.

The rearrangement links TRBV28 to TRBJ1-2, with D unresolved. V lost 3 bases, J lost 7 bases, and 9 bases lay in between. The CDR3 covers 12 residues. Germline CDR1 MDHEN, CDR2 SYDVKM. CDR3 region: CASSFRTLGYTF. The CDR3 DNA reads as TGTGCCAGCAGTTTCAGGACCCTTGGCTACACCTTC.

The chain links TRBV28 to TRBJ2-3; D perhaps matches TRBD2 (6 bases). Looked up from germline, CDR1 is MDHEN and CDR2 is SYDVKM. Deletions cut 3 bases from V and 2 bases from J, with 12 bases between. CDR3 length: 15 residues. The chain's CDR3 is CASSLYGGTTDTQYF. As DNA, the CDR3 is TGTGCCAGCAGTTTGTACGGAGGGACCACAGATACGCAGTATTTT.

This clone was counted a single time. The J gene is TRBJ2-7, the V gene TRBV2; a weak D match, TRBD2 (6 bases). The V end lost 7 bases, the J end lost 5 bases, and 12 bases lay between the germline ends. This CDR3 is 12 amino acids long. Germline CDR1 reads SNHLY; CDR2 reads FYNNEI. The CDR3 DNA is TGTGCCAGCAAACGGGAGAGGAACGAGCAGTACTTC. This translates into CASKRERNEQYF.

This clone was detected once. The chain employs TRBV4-3 and TRBJ2-1; D is uncertain. Per the germline V gene, CDR1 is LGHNA and CDR2 is YSLEER. V was shortened by 0 bases and J by 4 bases, with 10 bases between the two germline ends. This CDR3 comprises 15 residues. The CDR3 DNA sequence: TGCGCCAGCAGCCAAGATCCATACACTTACAATGAGCAGTTCTTC. Protein product: CASSQDPYTYNEQFF.

The rearrangement uses TRBV25-1 and TRBJ1-4; TRBD1 matches at 8 bases. Per germline, CDR1 MGHDK and CDR2 SYGVNS. Trimming took 4 bases from V and 3 from J; bases not matched to a gene: 4. The CDR3 runs 15 residues. In DNA, the CDR3 is TGTGCCAGCAGTGCCAGGACAGGGTCTAATGAAAAACTGTTTTTT. Translation gives CASSARTGSNEKLFF.

The rearrangement joins TRBV11-2 to TRBJ2-5; TRBD2 matches 14 bases. The J call may be in error: the DNA end matches TRBJ2-7 better. The CDR3 has 15 amino acids. Looked up from germline, CDR1 is SGHAT and CDR2 is FQNNGV. CDR3 DNA: TGTGCCAGCAGCTTCGGGACTAGCGGGAGTTACGAGCAGTACTTC. The encoded protein is CASSFGTSGSYEQYF.

The chain employs TRBV29-1 and TRBJ2-7; TRBD2 matches 11 bases. The CDR3 loop spans 13 amino acids. Looked up from germline, CDR1 is SQVTM and CDR2 is ANQGSEA. The J segment lost 5 bases and the V segment lost 7 bases, leaving 7 bases of the junction unmatched. CDR3: CSATTSGIDEQYF. CDR3 DNA sequence: TGCAGCGCCACGACTAGCGGGATTGACGAGCAGTACTTC.

This chain uses TRBV9 with TRBJ2-3, with D tentatively TRBD1 (6 bases). Trimming took off 4 bases at V and 0 bases at J, with 15 bases between the two ends. Germline V gene lookup returns CDR1 SGDLS and CDR2 YYNGEE. This CDR3 spans 16 amino acids. As DNA, the CDR3 is TGTGCCAGCAGCCCAACAGACAGGCTTAGCACAGATACGCAGTATTTT. Amino acids: CASSPTDRLSTDTQYF.

The chain couples TRBV27 to TRBJ2-5; 7 bases map to TRBD1. This CDR3 spans 19 amino acids. V lost 4 bases to trimming and J lost 1 base; unmatched junction nucleotides: 18. CDR1 and CDR2 from the germline V gene are MNHEY and SMNVEV (reference sequence). This CDR3 is CASSSPARTGHKVQETQYF. In nucleotides, the CDR3 is TGTGCCAGCAGTTCACCCGCCCGGACAGGCCATAAAGTCCAAGAGACCCAGTACTTC.

The chain is built from TRBV2 and TRBJ2-2; the match to TRBD2 covers 10 bases. The CDR3 is 15 amino acids. V was pared by 6 bases and J by 4 bases, with 5 bases of the junction left unmatched. Germline values: CDR1 SNHLY, CDR2 FYNNEI. CDR3 in amino acids: CASSILAGRTGELFF. The DNA of the CDR3 is TGTGCCAGCAGCATACTAGCGGGACGCACCGGGGAGCTGTTTTTT.

The chain couples TRBV13 to TRBJ2-7, with 9 bases matching TRBD1. This CDR3 spans 14 amino acids. Germline loops: CDR1 PRHDT, CDR2 FYEKMQ (reference sequence). Trimming removed 5 bases from V and 4 bases from J; junction bases left unmatched: 6. The CDR3 nucleotides are TGTGCCAGCAGCACTCGGACAGGGGTTTACGAGCAGTACTTC. Encoded protein: CASSTRTGVYEQYF.

The table lists this clone with a count of one. This chain links TRBV5-1 with TRBJ2-3; 8 bases align to TRBD1. Germline CDR1 SGHRS, CDR2 YFSETQ. Trimming at V came to 3 bases and at J to 3 bases, leaving 9 bases not matched to a gene. The length of the CDR3 is 16 residues. CDR3 protein: CASSSGQGRRTDTQYF. The CDR3 bases are TGCGCCAGCAGCTCAGGACAGGGTAGGAGGACAGATACGCAGTATTTT.

The gene calls are TRBV28 and TRBJ2-7, with TRBD1 identical over 7 bases. This CDR3 is 13 amino acids long. The V gene's germline CDR1 is MDHEN and CDR2 SYDVKM. V shed 6 bases, J shed 5 bases, and the junction held 7 bases outside the gene matches. The CDR3, as DNA: TGTGCCAGCAGAATGACAGGGATCCACGAGCAGTACTTC. This codes for CASRMTGIHEQYF.

This chain links TRBV29-1 with TRBJ2-3; no definite D call. CDR3 length equals 15 residues. V lost 3 bases and J 7 bases, leaving 20 bases between the germline ends. Germline V gene lookup returns CDR1 SQVTM and CDR2 ANQGSEA. CDR3 protein: CSVDSAGLNHNTQYF. CDR3 nucleotide sequence: TGCAGCGTTGATTCAGCTGGCCTCAACCATAATACGCAGTATTTT.

V and J are TRBV7-9 and TRBJ2-7, with D possibly matching TRBD1 (6 bases). V shed 4 bases and J shed 1 base, with 11 bases lying between them. The germline V gene encodes CDR1 SEHNR and CDR2 FQNEAQ (reference sequence). CDR3 size: 14 residues. Here the CDR3 DNA reads TGTGCCAGCAGCTCCGGGACAACATCCTACGAGCAGTACTTC. As protein: CASSSGTTSYEQYF.